This T cell receptor (beta chain) was sequenced during a study of OX40 agonist ivuxolimab in advanced cancers. Study-wide points: At 0.1 to 3.0 mg/kg and by week 6, CD4+ and CD8+ T cells in the blood had expanded clonally.

Data came from immunoSEQ multiplex PCR; TCRdb stores just in-frame clones and leaves some out. Found here are about 23,000 clones, 80% to 85% of them singletons; the top ten hold approximately 14%. The length of the CDR3 is 13 residues. The V gene lost 2 bases and the J gene lost 7 bases, with 9 bases spanning the gap. Germline V gives CDR1 SGHRS, CDR2 YFSETQ. Comment on this clone: What it binds is unknown.

The material sequenced was CD4+ or CD8+ T cells sorted from blood, taken in a trial of the OX40 agonist ivuxolimab. The chain employs TRBV5-1 and TRBJ2-2, with D perhaps TRBD1 or TRBD2 (5 bases each). This TCR derives from an adult with an advanced solid tumor such as melanoma, head and neck, liver or kidney cancer. CDR3 residues: CASSFRGGGELFF. The CDR3, as DNA: TGCGCCAGCAGCTTCCGGGGCGGCGGGGAGCTGTTTTTT.